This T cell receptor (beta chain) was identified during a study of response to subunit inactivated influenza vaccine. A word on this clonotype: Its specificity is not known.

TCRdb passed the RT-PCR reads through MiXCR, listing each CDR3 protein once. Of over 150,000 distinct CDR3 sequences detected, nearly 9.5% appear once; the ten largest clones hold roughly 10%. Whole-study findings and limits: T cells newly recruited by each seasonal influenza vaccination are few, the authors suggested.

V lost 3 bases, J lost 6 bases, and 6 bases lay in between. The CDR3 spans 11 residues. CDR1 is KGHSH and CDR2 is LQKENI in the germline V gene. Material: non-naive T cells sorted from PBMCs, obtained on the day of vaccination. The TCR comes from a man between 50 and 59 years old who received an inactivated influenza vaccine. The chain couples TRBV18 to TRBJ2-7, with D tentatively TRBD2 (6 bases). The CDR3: CASSPEGEQYF. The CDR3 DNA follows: TGTGCCAGCTCACCGGAGGGCGAGCAGTACTTC.